This T cell receptor beta chain was sequenced in a study of identical twins. V lost 7 bases, J lost 0 bases, and 3 bases stayed unmatched. The CDR3 has 13 residues. Germline V gene data show CDR1 as SQVTM and CDR2 as ANQGSEA. Template switching added a universal primer site, and cDNA bore unique molecular identifiers. TCRdb re-called the 5' RACE reads through MiXCR, storing one row per CDR3 protein. The repertoire holds some 760,000 distinct CDR3 sequences, around a sixth seen once, with around 12% in the top ten. This sample also appeared in a second study, on T cells expressing NK-cell markers. That study reports: Sorted CD3+CD56+NKG2C+, CD3+CD56+NKG2C- and CD3+CD56-NKG2C+ T cells provided the TCR beta repertoires.

The TCR was taken from a woman between 18 and 29 years old in good health. The chain carries TRBV29-1 and TRBJ1-1; 9 bases fit TRBD1. The sample consisted of PBMCs. The CDR3 loop is CSAYRGLNTEAFF. The CDR3 DNA reads as TGCAGCGCCTACAGGGGGCTGAACACTGAAGCTTTCTTT. Full variable domain (outside the CDR3, taken from reference TRBV29-1 and TRBJ1-1): SAVISQKPSRDICQRGTSLTIQCQVDSQVTMMFWYRQQPGQSLTLIATANQGSEATYESGFVIDKFPISRPNLTFSTLTVSNMSPEDSSIYLCSAYRGLNTEAFFGQGTRLTVV.